This T cell receptor beta chain was observed in a study of T cell repertoires in cytomegalovirus infection. Across the whole study: Newly reported HLA-C-restricted and thoroughly characterized HLA-B-restricted CMV epitopes were employed. CMV infection plus the matching HLA type was flagged by public TCR beta signatures.

As concerns this clonotype: Its antigen is unknown.

Study-wide points: CMV carriers having the relevant HLA were flagged by cumulative public TCR beta family frequency. Clonotype analysis showed dominance of the ex vivo response by HLA-C-restricted CMV-specific TCR beta clonotypes.

Germline loops: CDR1 KGHDR, CDR2 SFDVKD. The CDR3 extends over 16 amino acids. Unmatched junction bases numbered 1, after V lost 0 bases and J lost 2 bases. TCRdb processed the reads anew with MiXCR; each CDR3 protein has one entry. The sample has about 480,000 distinct CDR3 sequences, about 33% seen once. The chain couples TRBV24-1 to TRBJ2-1; TRBD2 matches 9 bases. The clonotype comes from a human donor in good health (CMV status not recorded). Some clones in this sample may be carry-over from other donors' samples. The material was cultured PBMCs, obtained from culture after CMV antigen stimulation. Here the CDR3 reads CATSDLAGGTYNEQFF. CDR3 coding DNA: TGTGCCACCAGTGATTTGGCGGGAGGGACCTACAATGAGCAGTTCTTC.